This entry describes one T cell receptor beta chain. The CDR3 spans 13 residues. Germline assignment: CDR1 PRHDT and CDR2 FYEKMQ (reference sequence). V lost 5 bases to trimming and J lost 5 bases; unmatched junction nucleotides: 3. This sample was taken from a study of T cell clonotyping in hematopoietic cell transplantation. The protocol was immunoSEQ multiplex PCR, while the TCRdb copy is restricted to in-frame clones and leaves out a portion. The repertoire consists of over 10,000 clones, with around nine tenths occurring once and the leading ten covering about 1.2%. The receptor was derived from a man in his thirties or forties in good health. Some clones in this sample may be carry-over from other donors' samples. The chain has TRBV13 and TRBJ2-7, with TRBD1 identical over 10 bases. The source material was peripheral blood mononuclear cells. This CDR3 is CASSGTGAHEQYF. The CDR3 nucleotides are TGTGCCAGCAGCGGGACAGGGGCCCACGAGCAGTACTTC.